The next 26 T cell receptor beta chains were all read from a single sample in a study of T cells in tumors after PD-1 blockade. Clones were read by immunoSEQ multiplex PCR, and TCRdb kept only the in-frame ones, dropping some. Of approximately 47,000 clones listed, roughly 84% are singletons. Sequencing used PBMCs, obtained before anti-PD-1 therapy. Every receptor here comes from a human donor with advanced basal cell or squamous cell carcinoma (not recorded which).

The V and J genes are TRBV5-6 and TRBJ1-5; TRBD1 matches 7 bases. The V segment lost 0 bases and the J segment 7 bases; nucleotides outside the gene matches: 4. The CDR3 sequence is 14 residues long. Germline values: CDR1 SGHDT, CDR2 YYEEEE. The CDR3 DNA reads TGTGCCAGCAGCTTGGGGGGACAGCTACAGCCCCAGCATTTT. This sequence encodes CASSLGGQLQPQHF.

CDR3 sequence reads: CASRWSGSPSYEQYF. CDR3 nucleotides: TGTGCCAGCAGGTGGAGCGGGAGTCCCTCTTACGAGCAGTACTTC. The chain joins TRBV28 to TRBJ2-7, with TRBD2 identical over 8 bases. This CDR3 is built from 15 residues. V dropped 6 bases and J dropped 4; count of bases not matched to a gene: 11. Germline values: CDR1 MDHEN, CDR2 SYDVKM.

J is TRBJ2-1 and V is TRBV24-1, with D perhaps matching TRBD2 (5 bases). CDR1 and CDR2 from the germline V gene are KGHDR and SFDVKD. The CDR3 sequence is 12 residues long. The germline V and J ends were trimmed by 9 bases and 0 bases, with 5 bases remaining between them. CDR3 DNA: TGTGCCACCGGGAGCTCCTACAATGAGCAGTTCTTC. This encodes CATGSSYNEQFF.

The V gene is TRBV9, the J gene TRBJ2-5; no clear D. This CDR3 has 13 residues. V shed 4 bases and J shed 7 bases, with 14 bases lying between them. The germline gives CDR1 SGDLS, CDR2 YYNGEE. This CDR3 is CASSPTAMLTQYF. DNA for the CDR3: TGTGCCAGCAGCCCCACCGCAATGTTGACCCAGTACTTC.

V gene TRBV4-1 combines with J gene TRBJ2-7, with no clear D. The CDR3 is 15 residues long. V lost 0 bases to trimming and J lost 2 bases, with 11 bases between them. Germline CDR1 reads MGHRA; CDR2 reads YSYEKL. CDR3 DNA: TGCGCCAGCAGCCAAGATGCACCCTCAACCTACGAGCAGTACTTC. As protein: CASSQDAPSTYEQYF.

Comment on this clone: Mismatch with germline at one junction end may stem from a read error. The V call is TRBV6-4, the J call TRBJ2-4; D may correspond to TRBD1 or TRBD2 (6 bases each). Germline V CDR1 and CDR2: MRHNA, SNTAGT. The CDR3 runs 13 residues. The CDR3 sequence: CASSAMEGDIQHF. The CDR3 DNA reads TGTGCCAGCAGCGCCATGGAGGGGGACATTCAGCACTTC.

The V call is TRBV5-1, the J call TRBJ2-4; 7 nucleotides align to TRBD1. V trimming: 3 bases; J trimming: 4 bases; junction bases outside the gene matches: 7. Germline V gene data show CDR1 as SGHRS and CDR2 as YFSETQ. The CDR3 is 15 amino acids. CDR3 coding DNA: TGCGCCAGCAGCTCCTTAGACAGGGAAAAAAACATTCAGTACTTC. Its protein is CASSSLDREKNIQYF.

The chain links TRBV18 to TRBJ1-2; perhaps TRBD1 as D (5 bases). CDR3 length equals 15 residues. In germline, CDR1 is KGHSH, CDR2 LQKENI. Trimming removed 2 bases at V and 0 bases at J, with 10 bases between. The CDR3 bases are TGTGCCAGCTCACCAATCCGGGGCCCTAACTATGGCTACACCTTC. It yields the protein CASSPIRGPNYGYTF.

The genes are TRBV5-1 and TRBJ2-5; 7 bases agree with TRBD1. The J call may not be correct, given that the DNA end is closer to TRBJ2-7. The germline gives CDR1 SGHRS, CDR2 YFSETQ. The CDR3 has 13 residues. The CDR3 sequence: CASKAYRGDEQYF. CDR3 nucleotides: TGCGCCAGCAAGGCATACAGGGGCGACGAGCAGTACTTC.

In this sample, this clone turned up a few times. The chain joins TRBV7-2 to TRBJ1-2; D gene unclear. The length of the CDR3 is 16 residues. Germline V gene data show CDR1 as SGHTA and CDR2 as FQGNSA. The V end lost 2 bases, the J end lost 1 base, and 14 bases lay between the germline ends. CDR3 sequence: CASSLSPGGVNYGYTF. Written as DNA, the CDR3 is TGTGCCAGCAGCTTAAGCCCAGGTGGGGTTAACTATGGCTACACCTTC.

This clone showed up just once. The chain employs TRBV29-1 and TRBJ2-1, with D possibly TRBD1 on 5 matching bases. The CDR3 consists of 14 residues. V was pared by 1 base and J by 6 bases, with 13 bases between. CDR1 and CDR2 from the germline V gene are SQVTM and ANQGSEA. The CDR3 loop reads CSVEVSKGVNEQFF. The CDR3 DNA sequence: TGCAGCGTTGAAGTATCAAAAGGGGTCAATGAGCAGTTCTTC.

The CDR3 reads CASSAGGLANEQFF. DNA for the CDR3: TGTGCCAGCAGCGCCGGCGGACTAGCCAATGAGCAGTTCTTC. The chain employs TRBV28 and TRBJ2-1; 8 bases align to TRBD2. The junction had 7 bases not matched to a gene; V was cut back by 6 bases and J by 6 bases. This CDR3 contains 14 residues. Looked up from germline, CDR1 is MDHEN and CDR2 is SYDVKM.

The chain employs TRBV13 and TRBJ2-2; 12 nucleotides line up with TRBD1. The germline V gene has CDR1 PRHDT and CDR2 FYEKMQ (reference sequence). J gave up 5 bases and V 5 bases, and 3 bases lay outside the gene matches. This CDR3 has 15 residues. CDR3 loop: CASSAGQGATGELFF. In DNA form, the CDR3 reads TGTGCCAGCAGCGCGGGACAGGGGGCAACCGGGGAGCTGTTTTTT.

The genes are TRBV11-3 and TRBJ1-4; no reliable D call. Germline V gives CDR1 SGHNT, CDR2 YENEEA. The ends were cut back, 1 base at V and 6 bases at J, with 12 bases in the middle. The CDR3 spans 15 residues. The CDR3 loop reads CASSLGGLPDEKLFF. DNA of the CDR3: TGTGCCAGCAGCTTAGGAGGGCTACCGGATGAAAAACTGTTTTTT.

This chain links TRBV5-4 with TRBJ2-7, with TRBD1 matching over 9 bases. CDR1 and CDR2 from the germline V gene are SGHNT and YYREEE (reference sequence). This CDR3 region has 14 residues. J was trimmed by 5 bases and V by 4 bases; bases with no gene match: 7. The CDR3 sequence: CASSRGTGMDEQYF. In DNA, the CDR3 is TGTGCCAGCAGCCGAGGGACAGGGATGGACGAGCAGTACTTC.

The chain has TRBV6-1 and TRBJ2-1; D not resolved. V lost 3 bases and J 0 bases, leaving 3 bases between the germline ends. The CDR3 extends over 13 amino acids. Germline CDR1 MNHNS, CDR2 SASEGT. The CDR3: CASSDNSYNEQFF. The CDR3 DNA reads as TGTGCCAGCAGTGATAACTCCTACAATGAGCAGTTCTTC.

The genes are TRBV5-4 and TRBJ2-5; 7 nucleotides agree with TRBD1. Germline CDR1 SGHNT, CDR2 YYREEE (reference sequence). The CDR3 extends over 15 amino acids. Trimming took 3 bases from V and 6 from J; bases not matched to a gene: 11. DNA of the CDR3: TGTGCCAGCAGCTCACAGGGGAACCCCATGAAGACCCAGTACTTC. This encodes CASSSQGNPMKTQYF.

The rearrangement links TRBV5-4 to TRBJ2-7, with a weak D call TRBD2 (6 bases). The V gene lost 5 bases and the J gene lost 2 bases, with 17 bases spanning the gap. Germline assignment: CDR1 SGHNT and CDR2 YYREEE (reference sequence). The CDR3 extends over 15 amino acids. The CDR3: CASSTVSGGTYEQYF. DNA for the CDR3: TGTGCCAGCAGTACCGTGTCCGGCGGGACCTACGAGCAGTACTTC.

The genes are TRBV3-1 (or the pseudogene TRBV3-2) and TRBJ1-3; D call uncertain. V was shortened by 0 bases and J by 9 bases, with 6 bases between the two germline ends. CDR3 length: 12 residues. Germline CDR1 and CDR2: LGHDT and YNNKEL (reference sequence). The CDR3 sequence: CASSQDAGTIYF. Here the CDR3 DNA reads TGTGCCAGCAGCCAAGATGCCGGCACCATATATTTT.

This clone was seen a single time. The CDR3: CASSPRPGGWETQYF. DNA of the CDR3: TGTGCCAGCAGCCCAAGACCGGGGGGCTGGGAGACCCAGTACTTC. This sequence joins TRBV5-8 and TRBJ2-5; possible D gene TRBD2, 7 bases. V dropped 4 bases and J dropped 5 bases, with 18 bases sitting between them. The CDR3 loop spans 15 amino acids. The germline gives CDR1 SGHTS, CDR2 YDEGEE. The entire variable domain, with the rest obtained from reference TRBV5-8 and TRBJ2-5, is as follows: EAGVTQSPTHLIKTRGQQATLRCSPISGHTSVYWYQQALGLGLQFLLWYDEGEERNRGNFPPRFSGRQFPNYSSELNVNALELEDSALYLCASSPRPGGWETQYFGPGTRLLVL.

The rearrangement links TRBV6-1 to TRBJ2-5, with 11 bases matching TRBD2. After removal of 1 base from V and 5 bases from J, the junction contained 3 bases not matched to a gene. Germline V gene sequence: CDR1 MNHNS, CDR2 SASEGT. The length of the CDR3 is 15 residues. CDR3: CASSEVPSGRETQYF. The CDR3 coding sequence is TGTGCCAGCAGTGAAGTGCCTAGCGGGAGGGAGACCCAGTACTTC.

This rearrangement joins TRBV7-8 to TRBJ2-2; TRBD1 might be the D (6 bases). V lost 1 base, J lost 4 bases, and 10 bases lay in between. This CDR3 contains 15 residues. Germline V gene data show CDR1 as SGHVS and CDR2 as FQNEAQ. The CDR3 DNA follows: TGTGCCAGCAGCTTAGGCAGGGGTGGCACCGGGGAGCTGTTTTTT. Translated: CASSLGRGGTGELFF.

The V and J genes are TRBV29-1 and TRBJ2-2; tentatively, D is TRBD2 (6 bases). V shed 1 base and J shed 0 bases, with 15 bases lying between them. The length of the CDR3 is 17 residues. The germline V gene encodes CDR1 SQVTM and CDR2 ANQGSEA. The CDR3 nucleotides read TGCAGCGTTGAAGTCCAGCACGGAGGGGCGAACACCGGGGAGCTGTTTTTT. This encodes CSVEVQHGGANTGELFF.

The chain is built from TRBV21-1 and TRBJ2-1; the D call in the table, TRBD2, was not verified against the DNA. TRBV21-1 is assigned pseudogene status. The CDR3 spans 18 residues. This CDR3 reads CASSLEASGRIAYNEQFF. The CDR3 DNA sequence: TGTGCCAGCAGCCTGGAGGCTAGCGGGAGGATCGCCTACAATGAGCAGTTCTTC.

The J gene is TRBJ2-7, the V gene TRBV5-4, with 8 nucleotides matching TRBD2. The CDR3 totals 15 residues. With 0 bases clipped from V and 3 bases from J, the junction kept 5 bases outside the gene matches. Germline CDR1 is SGHNT and CDR2 is YYREEE (reference sequence). The CDR3 nucleotides are TGTGCCAGCAGCTTGGGTCTGGCGGGGGGCTACGAGCAGTACTTC. Its translation: CASSLGLAGGYEQYF.

The chain combines TRBV7-2 with TRBJ2-2; 7 bases map to TRBD1. Germline CDR1 is SGHTA and CDR2 is FQGNSA. CDR3 length: 16 residues. Trimming removed 5 bases from V and 0 bases from J; junction bases left unmatched: 6. CDR3 sequence reads: CASSQRDRANTGELFF. Here the CDR3 DNA reads TGTGCCAGCAGCCAAAGAGACAGGGCGAACACCGGGGAGCTGTTTTTT.